The 22 T cell receptor beta chains below come from one sample, sequenced in a study of response to subunit inactivated influenza vaccine. TCRdb passed the RT-PCR reads through MiXCR, listing each CDR3 protein once. The data hold under 550,000 distinct CDR3 sequences, with less than 7.5% observed a single time. The material was PBMCs from blood, obtained roughly 24 months after vaccination. Source of these receptors: a man between 50 and 69 years old who received an inactivated influenza vaccine.

This clonotype has ten or more counts. This chain joins TRBV7-8 and TRBJ2-1; 14 nucleotides agree with TRBD2. From germline, CDR1 is SGHVS and CDR2 FQNEAQ. CDR3 length: 16 amino acids. The ends lost 5 bases at V and 10 bases at J; junction bases unmatched: 10. CDR3 amino acids: CASSTRRLAGGAEQFF. In DNA, the CDR3 is TGTGCCAGCAGCACACGCCGACTAGCGGGGGGGGCAGAGCAGTTCTTC.

This clonotype came up many times. The chain uses TRBV27 and TRBJ2-7, with D unclear. Trimming cost V 3 bases and J 4 bases, with 10 bases left between them. CDR3 length: 13 amino acids. Germline V lookup: CDR1 MNHEY, CDR2 SMNVEV (reference sequence). CDR3 amino acids: CASSLRPGYEQYF. The CDR3, as DNA: TGTGCCAGCAGTTTGAGACCGGGTTACGAGCAGTACTTC.

This clonotype was observed a few times. J is TRBJ2-1 and V is TRBV11-1; 9 bases map to TRBD1. This CDR3 is 18 amino acids long. Per germline, CDR1 SGHAT and CDR2 FQDESV (reference sequence). After removal of 5 bases from V and 0 bases from J, the junction contained 11 bases not matched to a gene. The CDR3 nucleotides are TGTGCCAGCAGCCCACGTCCCGGGACAGGGAGCTCCTACAATGAGCAGTTCTTC. Its translation: CASSPRPGTGSSYNEQFF.

V gene TRBV7-8 combines with J gene TRBJ2-7; D is possibly TRBD1 (8 bases). Trimming took 5 bases from V and 1 from J, leaving 15 bases between them. There are 15 residues in the CDR3. CDR1 is SGHVS and CDR2 is FQNEAQ in the germline V gene. CDR3 DNA: TGTGCCAGCAGCGCCTACAGGGGGGGGTCCTACGAGCAGTACTTC. Translating it yields CASSAYRGGSYEQYF.

The V gene is TRBV6-2 or TRBV6-3, the J gene TRBJ2-5; 9 bases are shared with TRBD2. The V and J ends lost 2 bases and 1 base, in that order; junction bases with no gene match: 5. CDR1 and CDR2 from the germline V gene are MNHEY and SVGEGT. The CDR3 has 16 residues. Here the CDR3 reads CASSYASGGTQETQYF. As DNA, the CDR3 is TGTGCCAGCAGTTACGCCAGCGGGGGGACCCAAGAGACCCAGTACTTC.

J is TRBJ2-1 and V is TRBV28; D may be TRBD2 (6 bases). V was shortened by 5 bases and J by 4 bases, with 9 bases between the two germline ends. The germline CDR1 and CDR2 sequences are MDHEN and SYDVKM. This CDR3 comprises 13 residues. The CDR3 protein is CASSPLAYNEQFF. CDR3 sequence (DNA): TGTGCCAGCAGTCCCCTAGCGTACAATGAGCAGTTCTTC.

This clonotype showed up many times. The chain joins TRBV6-5 to TRBJ1-2; no clear D gene. Germline lookup yields CDR1 MNHEY and CDR2 SVGAGI. The V end was cut by 8 bases, the J end by 7 bases, with 11 bases between. CDR3 length: 11 amino acids. In DNA form, the CDR3 reads TGTGCCAGCTACACGCTTTTTGGCTACACCTTC. It codes for CASYTLFGYTF.

This clonotype was seen at least ten times. The chain uses TRBV12-3 or TRBV12-4 and TRBJ2-7; the D is unclear. V was cut by 2 bases and J by 0 bases, with 5 bases left in between. This CDR3 is 13 amino acids long. The CDR3 is CASSLQSSYEQYF. Here the CDR3 DNA reads TGTGCCAGCAGTTTACAGAGCTCCTACGAGCAGTACTTC.

This clonotype was seen at least ten times. The rearrangement uses TRBV4-1 and TRBJ1-6, with D tentatively TRBD1 (5 bases). The CDR3 extends over 17 amino acids. Trimming removed 1 base at V and 9 bases at J, with 19 bases between. CDR1 is MGHRA and CDR2 is YSYEKL in the germline V gene. CDR3 coding DNA: TGCGCCAGCAGCCAAGGTGCCACGGGGCGGAGGGGTTCACCCCTCCACTTT. This encodes CASSQGATGRRGSPLHF.

In its sample, this clonotype was seen a few times. The chain links TRBV7-2 to TRBJ2-5; 9 nucleotides align to TRBD1. The CDR3 is made up of 15 amino acids. CDR1 is SGHTA, CDR2 FQGNSA, per germline. V lost 7 bases, J lost 1 base, and 7 bases stayed unmatched. For the CDR3, the DNA is TGTGCCAGCATGAACAGACAGGGGGGCCAAGAGACCCAGTACTTC. Its translation: CASMNRQGGQETQYF.

Only a few counts were recorded for this clonotype. The rearrangement uses TRBV20-1 and TRBJ2-3, with D hard to call. Germline CDR1 is DFQATT and CDR2 is SNEGSKA (reference sequence). V gave up 2 bases and J gave up 6 bases, with 9 bases separating them. This CDR3 is 12 amino acids long. The CDR3 bases are TGCAGTGCTAGAATGCAAGTTGATACGCAGTATTTT. Translating it yields CSARMQVDTQYF.

The DNA of the CDR3 is TGCGCCAGCAGCCAAGCCCCACTGGGGGGACAGGAGCAGTTCTTC. It codes for CASSQAPLGGQEQFF. V gene TRBV4-1 combines with J gene TRBJ2-1, with D possibly TRBD1 on 7 matching bases. The CDR3 sequence is 15 residues long. CDR1 and CDR2 from the germline V gene are MGHRA and YSYEKL. Deletions cut 1 base from V and 10 bases from J, with 17 bases between.

Only a few counts were recorded for this clonotype. The chain carries TRBV24-1 and TRBJ2-3, with a tentative D call TRBD2 (6 bases). Trimming shortened V by 2 bases and J by 2 bases, and 10 bases separated the two germline ends. Germline CDR1 is KGHDR and CDR2 is SFDVKD. This CDR3 contains 15 residues. CDR3 residues: CATSDSGGITDTQYF. The CDR3 nucleotides are TGTGCCACCAGTGATTCCGGCGGGATCACAGATACGCAGTATTTT.

The chain couples TRBV5-1 to TRBJ2-3, with TRBD2 matching 8 bases. V lost 3 bases to trimming and J lost 2 bases; unmatched junction nucleotides: 5. CDR3 length: 15 residues. Germline V gene sequence: CDR1 SGHRS, CDR2 YFSETQ. Written as DNA, the CDR3 is TGCGCCAGCAGCTCACGGACTAGCCCCACAGATACGCAGTATTTT. Translation gives CASSSRTSPTDTQYF. Looking up the rest from reference TRBV5-1 and TRBJ2-3 gives the full variable domain: KAGVTQTPRYLIKTRGQQVTLSCSPISGHRSVSWYQQTPGQGLQFLFEYFSETQRNKGNFPGRFSGRQFSNSRSEMNVSTLELGDSALYLCASSSRTSPTDTQYFGPGTRLTVL.

This clonotype was detected only a few times. This chain connects TRBV12-3 or TRBV12-4 to TRBJ2-3, with D possibly TRBD2 on 6 matching bases. The length of the CDR3 is 15 residues. V was shortened by 7 bases and J by 0 bases, with 14 bases between the two germline ends. The CDR3 reads CASTTEGYSTDTQYF. The CDR3 DNA reads TGTGCCAGCACTACGGAGGGTTATAGCACAGATACGCAGTATTTT.

The chain is built from TRBV20-1 and TRBJ2-5; 12 bases are a match to TRBD2. This CDR3 has 13 residues. The V and J ends lost 6 bases and 6 bases, in that order; junction bases with no gene match: 5. Germline V lookup: CDR1 DFQATT, CDR2 SNEGSKA (reference sequence). The CDR3 is CSARLAGAKTQYF. The CDR3 nucleotides are TGCAGTGCCAGACTAGCGGGAGCAAAGACCCAGTACTTC.

In this sample, this clonotype turned up many times. V and J are TRBV7-2 and TRBJ1-5; unclear D gene. Germline V gene sequence: CDR1 SGHTA, CDR2 FQGNSA. This CDR3 is built from 12 residues. V gave up 6 bases and J gave up 3 bases, with 6 bases separating them. CDR3 nucleotide sequence: TGTGCCAGCAGGGACCCCAATCAGCCCCAGCATTTT. Amino acid sequence: CASRDPNQPQHF.

The chain employs TRBV9 and TRBJ1-2; tentative D call: TRBD1 (6 bases). The germline CDR1 and CDR2 sequences are SGDLS and YYNGEE. The CDR3 extends over 13 amino acids. V was trimmed by 0 bases and J by 12 bases, leaving 15 bases between them. Written as DNA, the CDR3 is TGTGCCAGCAGCGTAGAACAGGGAACCCAACACACCTTC. This codes for CASSVEQGTQHTF. The full variable domain, in which reference TRBV9 and TRBJ1-2 provide the parts outside the CDR3, is DSGVTQTPKHLITATGQRVTLRCSPRSGDLSVYWYQQSLDQGLQFLIQYYNGEERAKGNILERFSAQQFPDLHSELNLSSLELGDSALYFCASSVEQGTQHTFGSGTRLTVV.

This clonotype has a count of ten or more. The chain links TRBV15 to TRBJ2-3; D is possibly TRBD1 or TRBD2 (7 bases each). This CDR3 spans 16 amino acids. Germline CDR1 and CDR2: LNHNV and YYDKDF (reference sequence). The V end lost 2 bases, the J end lost 0 bases, and 12 bases lay between the germline ends. This chain's CDR3 is CATSRFQGGSTDTQYF. CDR3 nucleotide sequence: TGTGCCACCAGCAGATTCCAGGGGGGGAGCACAGATACGCAGTATTTT.

The rearrangement links TRBV7-2 to TRBJ1-4, with 8 bases aligning to TRBD1. The V and J ends lost 4 bases and 11 bases, in that order; junction bases with no gene match: 9. Germline V gene sequence: CDR1 SGHTA, CDR2 FQGNSA. The CDR3 runs 14 residues. The CDR3 sequence: CASSSRTGRWKLFF. Written as DNA, the CDR3 is TGTGCCAGCAGCTCCAGGACAGGGAGGTGGAAACTGTTTTTT. Filled out from reference TRBV7-2 and TRBJ1-4, the complete variable domain reads GAGVSQSPSNKVTEKGKDVELRCDPISGHTALYWYRQSLGQGLEFLIYFQGNSAPDKSGLPSDRFSAERTGGSVSTLTIQRTQQEDSAVYLCASSSRTGRWKLFFGSGTQLSVL.

The chain combines TRBV12-3 or TRBV12-4 with TRBJ2-7; D remains unclear. V lost 5 bases and J 0 bases, leaving 26 bases between the germline ends. CDR3 length equals 19 residues. The CDR3 protein is CASSLLLVFAKPSSYEQYF. CDR3 bases: TGTGCCAGCAGTCTACTTCTGGTCTTCGCTAAACCGAGCTCCTACGAGCAGTACTTC.

The table lists this clonotype with many counts. The chain couples TRBV29-1 to TRBJ2-1, with D perhaps matching TRBD2 (6 bases). Per the germline V gene, CDR1 is SQVTM and CDR2 is ANQGSEA. The V gene lost 7 bases and the J gene lost 9 bases, with 16 bases spanning the gap. CDR3 length: 12 residues. As DNA, the CDR3 is TGCAGCGGCACCCAGACTAGGGGTGAGCAGTTCTTC. This sequence encodes CSGTQTRGEQFF.